The 10 T cell receptor beta chains reported below all come from one sample, sequenced in a study of shared clonotypes between healthy human individuals. The protocol was immunoSEQ multiplex PCR, while the TCRdb copy is restricted to in-frame clones and leaves out a portion. This sample yields over a million clones, of which 95% to 99% are seen a single time; approximately 0.44% belongs to the top ten. Sequenced sample: naive CD4+ T cells sorted from blood. As for subset: CD45RA+ positively selected. The source of these receptors is a young man in good health.

This chain uses TRBV11-2 with TRBJ2-7; TRBD2 matches at 9 bases. This CDR3 comprises 19 residues. Germline trimming cut 5 bases from V and 4 bases from J; bases unmatched to any gene: 21. The germline CDR1 and CDR2 sequences are SGHAT and FQNNGV. The CDR3 DNA reads as TGTGCCAGCAGCATAAGGATGGGTGGTGGCGGGAGGGCCCTTTACGAGCAGTACTTC. Translation gives CASSIRMGGGGRALYEQYF.

A note on this clone: The same CDR3 arises from other DNA sequences in this sample as well. V gene TRBV5-1 combines with J gene TRBJ2-3; D is tentatively TRBD1 or TRBD2 (5 bases each). The CDR3 sequence is 16 residues long. Germline assignment: CDR1 SGHRS and CDR2 YFSETQ. Trimming took off 3 bases at V and 2 bases at J, with 16 bases between the two ends. In nucleotides, the CDR3 is TGCGCCAGCAGCTCCGGGACCTCTCCGTCCACAGATACGCAGTATTTT. Translating gives CASSSGTSPSTDTQYF.

The genes are TRBV7-8 and TRBJ1-5; D may be TRBD1 (6 bases). The CDR3 has 13 amino acids. Germline CDR1 SGHVS, CDR2 FQNEAQ. V was shortened by 5 bases and J by 4 bases, with 9 bases between the two germline ends. The CDR3 here is CASSGDTNQPQHF. CDR3 bases: TGTGCCAGCAGCGGGGACACGAATCAGCCCCAGCATTTT.

The chain links TRBV6-6 to TRBJ2-1; D ambiguous. This CDR3 region has 13 residues. The germline V gene has CDR1 MNHNY and CDR2 SVGAGI (reference sequence). V was trimmed by 6 bases and J by 4 bases, leaving 10 bases between them. The CDR3 nucleotides are TGTGCCAGCAGATCTCCTCTATACAATGAGCAGTTCTTC. Translated, it gives CASRSPLYNEQFF.

This clone showed up just once. The chain couples TRBV28 to TRBJ1-2, with TRBD1 as a possible D gene (6 bases). CDR1 is MDHEN, CDR2 SYDVKM, per germline. Trimming shortened V by 6 bases and J by 6 bases, and 14 bases separated the two germline ends. CDR3 length: 13 residues. The CDR3: CASREQGAHGYTF. DNA of the CDR3: TGTGCCAGCAGAGAACAGGGCGCCCATGGCTACACCTTC.

The rearrangement uses TRBV27 and TRBJ2-1; the D gene is possibly TRBD1 (6 bases). CDR1 MNHEY and CDR2 SMNVEV come from the germline V gene (reference sequence). The length of the CDR3 is 13 residues. Trimming cost V 10 bases and J 4 bases, with 14 bases left between them. CDR3 protein: CATGTGLYNEQFF. CDR3 in DNA: TGTGCCACAGGTACAGGGTTGTACAATGAGCAGTTCTTC.

This clone occurred once. V is TRBV5-1 and J is TRBJ2-3; TRBD1 matches at 8 bases. This CDR3 is 16 amino acids long. Germline V gene lookup returns CDR1 SGHRS and CDR2 YFSETQ. With 0 bases clipped from V and 2 bases from J, the junction kept 5 bases outside the gene matches. The CDR3 DNA follows: TGCGCCAGCAGCTTGGTCCTGACAGGGGACACAGATACGCAGTATTTT. Its protein product is CASSLVLTGDTDTQYF. Together with reference TRBV5-1 and TRBJ2-3, the CDR3 gives the full variable domain: KAGVTQTPRYLIKTRGQQVTLSCSPISGHRSVSWYQQTPGQGLQFLFEYFSETQRNKGNFPGRFSGRQFSNSRSEMNVSTLELGDSALYLCASSLVLTGDTDTQYFGPGTRLTVL.

The V call is TRBV28, the J call TRBJ2-1, with 8 bases matching TRBD2. CDR3 length: 17 amino acids. Germline CDR1 reads MDHEN; CDR2 reads SYDVKM. Germline trimming cut 3 bases from V and 7 bases from J; bases unmatched to any gene: 14. DNA of the CDR3: TGTGCCAGCAGTTTCGGGCTGGGGGTAGCGGGAAAAAATGAGCAGTTCTTC. Translation: CASSFGLGVAGKNEQFF.

J is TRBJ2-4 and V is TRBV7-2; a weak D match, TRBD1 (5 bases). V was clipped by 5 bases and J by 0 bases, with 20 bases between them. Germline assignment: CDR1 SGHTA and CDR2 FQGNSA. CDR3 size: 18 residues. The CDR3 loop is CASSPLGRVPLAKNIQYF. As DNA, the CDR3 is TGTGCCAGCAGCCCGCTTGGCAGGGTACCTCTAGCCAAAAACATTCAGTACTTC.

The J gene is TRBJ1-1, the V gene TRBV9; no definite D call. The V gene's germline CDR1 is SGDLS and CDR2 YYNGEE. The CDR3 length is 14 residues. Trimming cost V 1 base and J 1 base, with 8 bases left between them. The CDR3 spells CASSVFAQNTEAFF. The DNA of the CDR3 is TGTGCCAGCAGCGTATTCGCACAGAACACTGAAGCTTTCTTT. Full variable domain (outside the CDR3, taken from reference TRBV9 and TRBJ1-1): DSGVTQTPKHLITATGQRVTLRCSPRSGDLSVYWYQQSLDQGLQFLIQYYNGEERAKGNILERFSAQQFPDLHSELNLSSLELGDSALYFCASSVFAQNTEAFFGQGTRLTVV.